The sequence of this TCR beta chain was determined in a study of shared clonotypes between healthy human individuals. There were no recent acute infections or vaccinations among the donors, who were healthy HIV-negative adults. The table came from immunoSEQ multiplex PCR; TCRdb's copy has only in-frame clones and leaves some out. The sample yields 2 million to 2.5 million clones, around 90% seen once. Points on this clone: The antigen remains unidentified.

This CDR3 is built from 17 residues. In germline, CDR1 is PRHDT, CDR2 FYEKMQ (reference sequence). V shed 5 bases and J 4 bases; nucleotides not matched to a gene: 10. Study findings and constraints: Compared with memory subsets, naive subsets generally had larger estimated richness.

The sequencing sample was made of naive CD4+ T cells from PBMCs. As to subset: CD45RA+ positively selected. The receptor's source is a man younger than 30 in good health. Some clones in this sample may be carry-over from other donors' samples. The V and J genes are TRBV13 and TRBJ2-2; 10 nucleotides align to TRBD2. The CDR3: CASSQWSGRAGTGELFF. In nucleotides, the CDR3 is TGTGCCAGCAGCCAGTGGAGCGGGAGGGCGGGCACCGGGGAGCTGTTTTTT.